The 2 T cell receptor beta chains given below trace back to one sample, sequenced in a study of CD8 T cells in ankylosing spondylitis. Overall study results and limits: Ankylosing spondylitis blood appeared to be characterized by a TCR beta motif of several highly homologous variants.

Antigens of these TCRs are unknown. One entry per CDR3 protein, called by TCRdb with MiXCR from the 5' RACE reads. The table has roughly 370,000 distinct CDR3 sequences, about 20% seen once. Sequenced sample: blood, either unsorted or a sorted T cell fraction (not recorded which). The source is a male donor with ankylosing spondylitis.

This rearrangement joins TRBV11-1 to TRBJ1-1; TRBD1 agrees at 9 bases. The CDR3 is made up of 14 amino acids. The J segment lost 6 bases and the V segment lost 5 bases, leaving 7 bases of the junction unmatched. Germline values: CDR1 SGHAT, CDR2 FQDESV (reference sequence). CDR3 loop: CASSPGQGWAEAFF. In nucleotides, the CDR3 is TGTGCCAGCAGCCCAGGACAGGGGTGGGCTGAAGCTTTCTTT.

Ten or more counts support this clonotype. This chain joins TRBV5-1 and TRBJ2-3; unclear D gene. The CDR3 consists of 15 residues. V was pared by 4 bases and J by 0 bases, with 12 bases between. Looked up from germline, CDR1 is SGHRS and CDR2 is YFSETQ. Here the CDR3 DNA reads TGCGCCAGCAGCCTAGATGGCACTAGCACAGATACGCAGTATTTT. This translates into CASSLDGTSTDTQYF.